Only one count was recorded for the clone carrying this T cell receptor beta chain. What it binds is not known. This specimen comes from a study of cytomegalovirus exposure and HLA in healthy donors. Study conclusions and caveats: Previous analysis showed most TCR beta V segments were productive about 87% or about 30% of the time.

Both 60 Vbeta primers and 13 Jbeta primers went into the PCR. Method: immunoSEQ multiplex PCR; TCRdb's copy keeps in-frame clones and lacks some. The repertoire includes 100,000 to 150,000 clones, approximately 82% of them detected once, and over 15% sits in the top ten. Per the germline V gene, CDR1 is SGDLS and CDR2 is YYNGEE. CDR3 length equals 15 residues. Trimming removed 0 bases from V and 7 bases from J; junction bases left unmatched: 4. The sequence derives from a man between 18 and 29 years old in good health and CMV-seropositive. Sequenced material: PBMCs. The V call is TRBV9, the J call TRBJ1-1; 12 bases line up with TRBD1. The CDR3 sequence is CASSVVGQGADEAFF. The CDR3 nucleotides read TGTGCCAGCAGCGTAGTGGGACAGGGGGCGGATGAAGCTTTCTTT.